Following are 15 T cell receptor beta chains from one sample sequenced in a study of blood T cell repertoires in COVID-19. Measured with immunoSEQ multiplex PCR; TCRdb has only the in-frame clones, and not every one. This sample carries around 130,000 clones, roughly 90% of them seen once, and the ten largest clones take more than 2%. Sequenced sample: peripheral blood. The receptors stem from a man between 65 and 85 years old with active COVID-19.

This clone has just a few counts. The CDR3 region has the DNA TGTGCCAGCAGCTTAGTAGGGGAACGCAATCAGCCCCAGCATTTT. This encodes CASSLVGERNQPQHF. The chain has TRBV7-9 and TRBJ1-5, with TRBD1 as a possible D gene (5 bases). V was shortened by 1 base and J by 2 bases, with 9 bases between the two germline ends. Germline loops: CDR1 SEHNR, CDR2 FQNEAQ (reference sequence). CDR3 length: 15 amino acids.

In DNA, the CDR3 is TGTGCCAGCAGTTACCTTTTAACTGGAAACACCATATATTTT. This codes for CASSYLLTGNTIYF. V usage is TRBV6-6 and J usage is TRBJ1-3; D gene unclear. Trimming shortened V by 2 bases and J by 2 bases, and 7 bases separated the two germline ends. The CDR3 has 14 amino acids. Per germline, CDR1 MNHNY and CDR2 SVGAGI (reference sequence).

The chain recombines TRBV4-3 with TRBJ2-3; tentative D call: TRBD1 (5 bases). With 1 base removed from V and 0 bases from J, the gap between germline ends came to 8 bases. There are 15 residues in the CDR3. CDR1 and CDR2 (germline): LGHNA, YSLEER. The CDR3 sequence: CASSQGPGSTDTQYF. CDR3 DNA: TGCGCCAGCAGCCAAGGCCCAGGGAGCACAGATACGCAGTATTTT.

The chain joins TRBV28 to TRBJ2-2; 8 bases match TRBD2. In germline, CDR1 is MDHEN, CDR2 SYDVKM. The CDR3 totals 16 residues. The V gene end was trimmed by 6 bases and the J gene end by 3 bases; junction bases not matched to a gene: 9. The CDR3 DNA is TGTGCCAGCAGGTTAATAGCGGGAACCCACACCGGGGAGCTGTTTTTT. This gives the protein CASRLIAGTHTGELFF.

This CDR3 is CASSPPLGGDRGRLTYEQYF. The CDR3 nucleotides are TGTGCCAGTAGTCCACCCTTGGGGGGGGACAGGGGGCGTCTCACCTACGAGCAGTACTTC. The chain uses TRBV19 and TRBJ2-7; the match to TRBD1 covers 12 bases. Germline CDR1 and CDR2: LNHDA and SQIVND (reference sequence). The CDR3 is 20 residues long. Unmatched junction bases numbered 19, after V lost 5 bases and J lost 2 bases.

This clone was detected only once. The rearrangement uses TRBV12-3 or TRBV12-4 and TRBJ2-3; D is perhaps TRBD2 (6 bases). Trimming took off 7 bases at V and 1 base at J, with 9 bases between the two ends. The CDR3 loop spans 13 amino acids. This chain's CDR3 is CASMPSGTDTQYF. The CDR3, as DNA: TGTGCCAGCATGCCTAGCGGCACAGATACGCAGTATTTT.

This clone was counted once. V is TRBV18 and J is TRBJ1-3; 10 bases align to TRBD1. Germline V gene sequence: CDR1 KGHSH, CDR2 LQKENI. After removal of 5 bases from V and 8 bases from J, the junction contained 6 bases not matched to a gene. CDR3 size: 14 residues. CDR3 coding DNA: TGTGCCAGCTCAGAGGGACAGGGGCCTCACACCATATATTTT. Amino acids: CASSEGQGPHTIYF.

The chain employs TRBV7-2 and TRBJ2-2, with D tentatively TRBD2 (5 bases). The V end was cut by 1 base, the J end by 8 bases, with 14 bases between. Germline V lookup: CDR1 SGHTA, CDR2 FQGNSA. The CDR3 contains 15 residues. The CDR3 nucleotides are TGTGCCAGCAGCTTAGGACTACCCCTAGGAGGGGAGCTGTTTTTT. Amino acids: CASSLGLPLGGELFF.

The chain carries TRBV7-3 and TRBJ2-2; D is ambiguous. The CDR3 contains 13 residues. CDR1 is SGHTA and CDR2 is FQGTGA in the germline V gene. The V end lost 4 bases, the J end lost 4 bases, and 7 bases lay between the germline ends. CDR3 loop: CASSYTSTGELFF. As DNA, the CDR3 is TGTGCCAGCAGCTACACCTCCACCGGGGAGCTGTTTTTT.

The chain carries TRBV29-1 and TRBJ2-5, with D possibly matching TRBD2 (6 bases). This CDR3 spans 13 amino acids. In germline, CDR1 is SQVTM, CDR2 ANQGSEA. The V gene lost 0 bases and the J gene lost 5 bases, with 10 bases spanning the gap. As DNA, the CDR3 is TGCAGCGTTGAAGATGGTCGGGGGGAGACCCAGTACTTC. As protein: CSVEDGRGETQYF.

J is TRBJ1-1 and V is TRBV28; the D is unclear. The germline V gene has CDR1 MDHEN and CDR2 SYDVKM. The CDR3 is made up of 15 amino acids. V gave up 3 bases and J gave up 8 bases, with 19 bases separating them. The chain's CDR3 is CASSFGGQALEEAFF. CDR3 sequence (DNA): TGTGCCAGCAGTTTTGGAGGGCAGGCCCTAGAGGAAGCTTTCTTT.

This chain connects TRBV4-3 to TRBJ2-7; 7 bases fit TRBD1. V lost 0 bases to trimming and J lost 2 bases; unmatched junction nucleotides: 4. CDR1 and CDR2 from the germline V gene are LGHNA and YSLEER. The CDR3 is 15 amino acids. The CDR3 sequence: CASSQDWQGAYEQYF. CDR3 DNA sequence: TGCGCCAGCAGCCAAGACTGGCAGGGGGCCTACGAGCAGTACTTC.

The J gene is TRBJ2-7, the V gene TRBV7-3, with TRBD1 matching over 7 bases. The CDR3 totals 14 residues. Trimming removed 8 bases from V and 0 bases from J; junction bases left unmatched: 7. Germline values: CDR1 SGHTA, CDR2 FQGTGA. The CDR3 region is CASPARDSSYEQYF. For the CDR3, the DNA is TGTGCCAGCCCCGCCCGGGACAGCTCCTACGAGCAGTACTTC.

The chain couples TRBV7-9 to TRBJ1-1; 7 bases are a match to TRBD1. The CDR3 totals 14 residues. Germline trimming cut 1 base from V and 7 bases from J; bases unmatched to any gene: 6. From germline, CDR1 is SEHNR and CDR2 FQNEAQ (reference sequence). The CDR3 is CASSLGTGKDEAFF. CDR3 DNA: TGTGCCAGCAGCTTAGGGACAGGTAAAGATGAAGCTTTCTTT.

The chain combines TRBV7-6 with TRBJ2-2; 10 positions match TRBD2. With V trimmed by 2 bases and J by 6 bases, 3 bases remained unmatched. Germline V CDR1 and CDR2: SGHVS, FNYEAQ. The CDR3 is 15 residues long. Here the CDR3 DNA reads TGTGCCAGCAGCTTACTAGCGGGAGACGCCGGGGAGCTGTTTTTT. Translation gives CASSLLAGDAGELFF. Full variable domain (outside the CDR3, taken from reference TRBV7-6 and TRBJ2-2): GAGVSQSPRYKVTKRGQDVALRCDPISGHVSLYWYRQALGQGPEFLTYFNYEAQQDKSGLPNDRFSAERPEGSISTLTIQRTEQRDSAMYRCASSLLAGDAGELFFGEGSRLTVL.